One and the same sample provided the 13 T cell receptor beta chains below, sequenced in a study of response to subunit inactivated influenza vaccine. Each CDR3 protein is one row after TCRdb ran MiXCR on the RT-PCR reads. The table records 500,000 to 650,000 distinct CDR3 sequences, 6.5% to 8% of them present only once. The sequences come from PBMCs from blood, collected roughly 24 months after vaccination. The receptors were sampled from a man aged 45 to 70 who received an inactivated influenza vaccine.

This chain connects TRBV5-1 to TRBJ1-4; D call uncertain. The germline V and J ends were trimmed by 5 bases and 4 bases, with 15 bases remaining between them. Germline CDR1 is SGHRS and CDR2 is YFSETQ. The CDR3 has 15 amino acids. The DNA for the CDR3 is TGCGCCAGCAGTTCGGACGGCCGCGGTAATGAAAAACTGTTTTTT. Protein product: CASSSDGRGNEKLFF.

A few counts support this clonotype. The genes are TRBV4-3 and TRBJ2-7, with unresolved D. V was pared by 0 bases and J by 0 bases, with 9 bases between. The CDR3 runs to 15 residues. Germline V lookup: CDR1 LGHNA, CDR2 YSLEER. The CDR3 spells CASSQDDTDSYEQYF. The CDR3, as DNA: TGCGCCAGCAGCCAAGATGACACAGACTCCTACGAGCAGTACTTC.

The rearrangement uses TRBV27 and TRBJ2-1; 11 nucleotides agree with TRBD2. CDR3 length: 16 amino acids. Germline CDR1 and CDR2: MNHEY and SMNVEV (reference sequence). V dropped 7 bases and J dropped 4; count of bases not matched to a gene: 9. CDR3 DNA sequence: TGTGCCAGCACCCGGACTAGCGGGCCCTTTTACAATGAGCAGTTCTTC. It codes for CASTRTSGPFYNEQFF.

This chain connects TRBV6-1 to TRBJ2-5, with D perhaps being TRBD1 or TRBD2 (5 bases each). With 6 bases removed from V and 5 bases from J, the gap between germline ends came to 16 bases. Germline CDR1 MNHNS, CDR2 SASEGT. CDR3 length: 14 residues. CDR3 DNA sequence: TGTGCCAGCAGCCAGGGTGGGGGTATGGAGACCCAGTACTTC. Protein: CASSQGGGMETQYF.

The rearrangement joins TRBV14 to TRBJ2-3, with D tentatively TRBD1 (6 bases). This CDR3 region has 16 residues. Trimming pared 3 bases from V and 4 bases from J, leaving 17 bases between. CDR1 SGHDN and CDR2 FVKESK come from the germline V gene. CDR3 in amino acids: CASSHLGTQLSDTQYF. The CDR3 DNA reads as TGTGCCAGCAGCCACCTAGGGACACAACTCTCAGATACGCAGTATTTT.

This clonotype was observed many times. This chain connects TRBV11-2 to TRBJ2-7, with 10 bases that match TRBD2. J gave up 4 bases and V 6 bases, and 12 bases lay outside the gene matches. This CDR3 comprises 16 residues. Germline values: CDR1 SGHAT, CDR2 FQNNGV. CDR3 sequence (DNA): TGTGCCAGCAGTCCAGGGTGGGCTAGCGGGAGTTACGAGCAGTACTTC. Translated, it gives CASSPGWASGSYEQYF.

Only a few counts were recorded for this clonotype. The gene calls are TRBV14 and TRBJ1-3; no definite D call. Germline V lookup: CDR1 SGHDN, CDR2 FVKESK. The CDR3 extends over 15 amino acids. Deletions cut 8 bases from V and 0 bases from J, with 14 bases between. The CDR3 sequence is CASGKGVYSGNTIYF. The CDR3 nucleotides are TGTGCCAGCGGGAAGGGAGTATACTCTGGAAACACCATATATTTT.

This clonotype was observed many times. The rearrangement joins TRBV5-1 to TRBJ2-3; 14 bases align to TRBD2. Trimming at V came to 4 bases and at J to 4 bases, leaving 5 bases not matched to a gene. Germline V gene data show CDR1 as SGHRS and CDR2 as YFSETQ. The CDR3 is 16 residues long. CDR3 residues: CASSEGLAGVADTQYF. DNA of the CDR3: TGCGCCAGCAGCGAGGGACTAGCGGGAGTCGCAGATACGCAGTATTTT.

This clonotype was seen a handful of times. The J gene is TRBJ2-7, the V gene TRBV16, with D tentatively TRBD1 (5 bases). Trimming shortened V by 2 bases and J by 5 bases, and 13 bases separated the two germline ends. Germline V CDR1 and CDR2: KGHSY, FQNENV. The length of the CDR3 is 14 residues. The CDR3 sequence: CASSQTARADEQYF. The CDR3 region has the DNA TGTGCCAGCAGCCAAACCGCCAGGGCGGACGAGCAGTACTTC.

This clonotype was found a few times. This chain joins TRBV15 and TRBJ2-4, with 7 bases that match TRBD1. The ends lost 6 bases at V and 11 bases at J; junction bases unmatched: 13. From germline, CDR1 is LNHNV and CDR2 YYDKDF (reference sequence). This CDR3 region has 14 residues. The CDR3 coding sequence is TGTGCCACCAGAGAAGACAGGGTGGGGACGGTTCAGTACTTC. This gives the protein CATREDRVGTVQYF.

For this clonotype: A clone one base away is much larger, so this may be a read error. The chain combines TRBV3-1 with TRBJ2-1; the D gene is possibly TRBD1 (6 bases). This CDR3 region has 17 residues. In germline, CDR1 is LGHDT, CDR2 YNNKEL (reference sequence). In DNA form, the CDR3 reads TGTGCCTGCAGCCCCCGTTATAGGGGGAGCTCCTACAATGAGCAGTTCTTC. It is translated as CACSPRYRGSSYNEQFF.

There are many counts of this clonotype. This chain's CDR3 is CSVAEATGVVGYTF. CDR3 nucleotides: TGCAGCGTTGCGGAGGCGACAGGGGTTGTTGGCTACACCTTC. The chain employs TRBV29-1 and TRBJ1-2; 8 bases map to TRBD1. V was pared by 4 bases and J by 7 bases, with 11 bases of the junction left unmatched. CDR3 length: 14 residues. The germline V gene encodes CDR1 SQVTM and CDR2 ANQGSEA.

The J gene is TRBJ1-4, the V gene TRBV29-1; 7 bases fit TRBD1. The CDR3 covers 13 residues. Germline trimming cut 4 bases from V and 7 bases from J; bases unmatched to any gene: 6. Germline CDR1 is SQVTM and CDR2 is ANQGSEA. The CDR3 sequence: CSVGGPGGEKLFF. CDR3 nucleotides: TGCAGCGTTGGGGGACCAGGGGGTGAAAAACTGTTTTTT.